These 32 T cell receptor beta chains were sequenced from one sample in a study of long-term antiretroviral therapy in people with HIV. This was the immunoSEQ v3.0 assay at survey level. TCRdb's table, derived via immunoSEQ multiplex PCR, lists solely in-frame clones and lacks some. The sample includes almost 20,000 clones, about nine tenths of them seen just once. The specimen was unsorted PBMCs, collected about 4.5 years before starting antiretroviral therapy. The receptor set was obtained from a woman younger than 45 with HIV.

The gene calls are TRBV6-6 and TRBJ1-1, with D unclear. Trimming left V 7 bases short and J 1 base short, with 4 bases between. The germline V gene has CDR1 MNHNY and CDR2 SVGAGI (reference sequence). The CDR3 contains 11 residues. The CDR3 spells CASTPNTEAFF. CDR3 DNA sequence: TGTGCCAGCACACCGAACACTGAAGCTTTCTTT.

The chain carries TRBV6-1 and TRBJ2-6, with no clear D. V lost 1 base and J lost 4, with 5 bases in between. The CDR3 is 14 amino acids. Germline values: CDR1 MNHNS, CDR2 SASEGT. The CDR3 DNA follows: TGTGCCAGCAGTGAAGTGTACGGGGCCAACGTCCTGACTTTC. Its protein is CASSEVYGANVLTF.

Worth noting for this clone: This same CDR3 is encoded by further DNA sequences in the sample. V and J are TRBV27 and TRBJ2-7; D not certain. V was clipped by 3 bases and J by 5 bases, with 5 bases between them. The CDR3 extends over 11 amino acids. The germline gives CDR1 MNHEY, CDR2 SMNVEV (reference sequence). CDR3 sequence: CASSFLDEQYF. CDR3 coding DNA: TGTGCCAGCAGTTTCCTTGACGAGCAGTACTTC.

The V gene is TRBV4-3, the J gene TRBJ2-7, with TRBD1 identical over 8 bases. The junction had 5 bases not matched to a gene; V was cut back by 0 bases and J by 4 bases. The CDR3 spans 15 residues. Per germline, CDR1 LGHNA and CDR2 YSLEER. In nucleotides, the CDR3 is TGCGCCAGCAGCCAAGATTCGACAGGGGCATACGAGCAGTACTTC. Protein: CASSQDSTGAYEQYF.

The chain is built from TRBV9 and TRBJ1-4; D is possibly TRBD1 (5 bases). This CDR3 has 15 amino acids. CDR1 is SGDLS, CDR2 YYNGEE, per germline. V was clipped by 7 bases and J by 4 bases, with 17 bases between them. CDR3 protein: CASAPSGSDNEKLFF. CDR3 coding DNA: TGTGCCAGCGCCCCTTCAGGGTCTGATAATGAAAAACTGTTTTTT. Filled out from reference TRBV9 and TRBJ1-4, the complete variable domain reads DSGVTQTPKHLITATGQRVTLRCSPRSGDLSVYWYQQSLDQGLQFLIQYYNGEERAKGNILERFSAQQFPDLHSELNLSSLELGDSALYFCASAPSGSDNEKLFFGSGTQLSVL.

The chain links TRBV7-9 to TRBJ2-7; D is possibly TRBD1 or TRBD2 (5 bases each). The CDR3 is 16 amino acids. Looked up from germline, CDR1 is SEHNR and CDR2 is FQNEAQ (reference sequence). Deletions cut 5 bases from V and 0 bases from J, with 17 bases between. CDR3 region: CASSHQPGRNSYEQYF. Here the CDR3 DNA reads TGTGCCAGCAGCCACCAACCGGGACGGAACTCCTACGAGCAGTACTTC.

The V gene is TRBV6-5, the J gene TRBJ2-3, with a tentative D call TRBD1 (6 bases). Between the trimmed V and J ends, which lost 7 bases and 0 bases, there was a span of 14 bases. The CDR3 totals 15 residues. Germline CDR1 reads MNHEY; CDR2 reads SVGAGI. Here the CDR3 reads CASKKLQGSTDTQYF. The DNA for the CDR3 is TGTGCCAGCAAAAAACTACAGGGAAGCACAGATACGCAGTATTTT.

V is TRBV30 and J is TRBJ2-7, with 9 bases that match TRBD2. The germline V gene encodes CDR1 GTSNPN and CDR2 SVGIG (reference sequence). The CDR3 is 14 residues long. The V segment lost 5 bases and the J segment 5 bases; nucleotides outside the gene matches: 10. CDR3 bases: TGTGCCTGGGACCGCGGGGGGGCAGTCGACGAGCAGTACTTC. Protein: CAWDRGGAVDEQYF. Together with reference TRBV30 and TRBJ2-7, the CDR3 gives the full variable domain: SQTIHQWPATLVQPVGSPLSLECTVEGTSNPNLYWYRQAAGRGLQLLFYSVGIGQISSEVPQNLSASRPQDRQFILSSKKLLLSDSGFYLCAWDRGGAVDEQYFGPGTRLTVT.

This rearrangement joins TRBV11-2 to TRBJ2-2; 8 bases are shared with TRBD1. CDR1 and CDR2 from the germline V gene are SGHAT and FQNNGV. V gave up 5 bases and J gave up 0 bases; unmatched junction bases: 5. This CDR3 spans 16 amino acids. The CDR3 DNA sequence: TGTGCCAGCAGCCACCGGACAGGGACGAACACCGGGGAGCTGTTTTTT. It codes for CASSHRTGTNTGELFF.

This clone was recorded only once. This rearrangement joins TRBV7-2 to TRBJ2-7; no clear D. The length of the CDR3 is 14 residues. CDR1 is SGHTA and CDR2 is FQGNSA in the germline V gene. The V gene lost 2 bases and the J gene lost 2 bases, with 10 bases spanning the gap. The CDR3 loop is CASSLTGLPYEQYF. The CDR3 DNA sequence: TGTGCCAGCAGCTTAACGGGCTTACCCTACGAGCAGTACTTC.

Here the CDR3 reads CASSSTGVQGSIYF. Here the CDR3 DNA reads TGTGCCAGCAGCTCCACAGGCGTACAGGGGTCAATATATTTT. V usage is TRBV7-2 and J usage is TRBJ1-3; TRBD1 matches at 7 bases. This CDR3 contains 14 residues. Trimming cost V 4 bases and J 13 bases; bases outside gene matches: 13. The germline V gene encodes CDR1 SGHTA and CDR2 FQGNSA.

This clone has a handful of counts. The CDR3 region has the DNA TGTGCCAGCAGTCTGTGGGGGGAATTCTACGAGCAGTACTTC. Translation gives CASSLWGEFYEQYF. The chain employs TRBV28 and TRBJ2-7, with D maybe TRBD2 (6 bases). V lost 5 bases to trimming and J lost 3 bases, with 14 bases between them. The CDR3 loop spans 14 amino acids. CDR1 MDHEN and CDR2 SYDVKM come from the germline V gene.

The chain combines TRBV4-3 with TRBJ2-7; 14 bases are shared with TRBD2. This CDR3 is 15 amino acids long. V dropped 3 bases and J dropped 3; count of bases not matched to a gene: 1. Per the germline V gene, CDR1 is LGHNA and CDR2 is YSLEER. The CDR3 bases are TGCGCCAGCAGCCATGGGACTAGCGGGGGCTACGAGCAGTACTTC. Its translation is CASSHGTSGGYEQYF.

This chain joins TRBV4-3 and TRBJ2-6, with D possibly matching TRBD2 (5 bases). V was clipped by 0 bases and J by 3 bases, with 12 bases between them. Germline-derived CDR1 and CDR2 are LGHNA and YSLEER. The CDR3 sequence is 17 residues long. Here the CDR3 DNA reads TGCGCCAGCAGCCAAGATCCTCTGGAGGATGGGGCCAACGTCCTGACTTTC. Translated, it gives CASSQDPLEDGANVLTF.

V gene TRBV10-2 combines with J gene TRBJ2-5; tentatively, D is TRBD1 (5 bases). The CDR3 consists of 19 residues. Trimming removed 3 bases at V and 2 bases at J, with 25 bases between. The germline V gene has CDR1 WSHSY and CDR2 SAAADI. CDR3 DNA sequence: TGCGCCAGCAGTGAAGGGAAGGGGATATACGACAGTTATCAAGAGACCCAGTACTTC. Amino acids: CASSEGKGIYDSYQETQYF.

This chain links TRBV14 with TRBJ2-5; D unclear. CDR3 length: 14 amino acids. Germline CDR1 and CDR2: SGHDN and FVKESK. V lost 1 base and J 3 bases, leaving 9 bases between the germline ends. The CDR3 sequence: CASSQGGLEETQYF. CDR3 DNA sequence: TGTGCCAGCAGCCAAGGTGGGTTGGAAGAGACCCAGTACTTC.

V and J are TRBV18 and TRBJ1-1, with D perhaps TRBD1 (5 bases). Germline CDR1 and CDR2: KGHSH and LQKENI. V gave up 5 bases and J gave up 4 bases, with 17 bases separating them. The CDR3 totals 15 residues. CDR3: CASSGQPRGGTEAFF. CDR3 bases: TGTGCCAGCTCAGGGCAGCCGAGGGGCGGCACTGAAGCTTTCTTT.

The chain employs TRBV5-6 and TRBJ1-5, with no clear D. CDR3 length: 15 residues. Germline values: CDR1 SGHDT, CDR2 YYEEEE. Between the trimmed V and J ends, which lost 2 bases and 0 bases, there was a span of 9 bases. CDR3: CASSFGLSSNQPQHF. DNA of the CDR3: TGTGCCAGCAGCTTTGGCTTAAGTAGCAATCAGCCCCAGCATTTT.

This clone was picked up a small number of times. The chain couples TRBV2 to TRBJ1-5, with a possible D match to TRBD1 (5 bases). The V gene's germline CDR1 is SNHLY and CDR2 FYNNEI. The CDR3 is made up of 15 amino acids. Trimming removed 2 bases from V and 6 bases from J, with 14 bases in between. The CDR3 spells CASSEWTSKGQPQHF. CDR3 in DNA: TGTGCCAGCAGTGAATGGACAAGTAAGGGTCAGCCCCAGCATTTT.

The chain joins TRBV6-1 to TRBJ1-2; 7 nucleotides match TRBD1. This CDR3 spans 14 amino acids. Germline-derived CDR1 and CDR2 are MNHNS and SASEGT. J lost 4 bases, V lost 4 bases, and 6 bases had no gene match. The CDR3 is CASSALTGPYGYTF. The CDR3 DNA sequence: TGTGCCAGCAGTGCACTGACAGGGCCCTATGGCTACACCTTC.

V is TRBV5-8 and J is TRBJ2-3; D is perhaps TRBD1 (6 bases). Trimming left V 4 bases short and J 2 bases short, with 17 bases between. CDR3 length equals 16 residues. Germline V gives CDR1 SGHTS, CDR2 YDEGEE. CDR3 amino acids: CASSTGQLEYTDTQYF. DNA for the CDR3: TGTGCCAGCAGCACCGGACAGCTGGAGTACACAGATACGCAGTATTTT.

The J gene is TRBJ1-2, the V gene TRBV30; tentatively, D is TRBD1 (5 bases). This CDR3 has 18 residues. Germline values: CDR1 GTSNPN, CDR2 SVGIG (reference sequence). Deletions cut 0 bases from V and 0 bases from J, with 20 bases between. The CDR3 here is CAWSVGLGDYLSNYGYTF. In nucleotides, the CDR3 is TGTGCCTGGAGTGTAGGGCTGGGGGATTACCTGTCTAACTATGGCTACACCTTC.

The chain couples TRBV4-3 to TRBJ2-7, with a possible D match to TRBD2 (5 bases). The CDR3 has 17 residues. V was trimmed by 1 base and J by 2 bases, leaving 18 bases between them. CDR1 is LGHNA, CDR2 YSLEER, per germline. The CDR3 bases are TGCGCCAGCAGCCAAGGGGGTCCTGGACTCGTGACCTACGAGCAGTACTTC. This gives the protein CASSQGGPGLVTYEQYF.

The chain joins TRBV19 to TRBJ1-2; the match to TRBD1 covers 8 bases. CDR1 and CDR2 from the germline V gene are LNHDA and SQIVND (reference sequence). The CDR3 spans 15 residues. V shed 5 bases, J shed 4 bases, and the junction held 9 bases outside the gene matches. The DNA for the CDR3 is TGTGCCAGTAGTCCGATCGGGACAGGATCCTATGGCTACACCTTC. It codes for CASSPIGTGSYGYTF. Complete variable domain (other parts from reference TRBV19 and TRBJ1-2): DGGITQSPKYLFRKEGQNVTLSCEQNLNHDAMYWYRQDPGQGLRLIYYSQIVNDFQKGDIAEGYSVSREKKESFPLTVTSAQKNPTAFYLCASSPIGTGSYGYTFGSGTRLTVV.

This clone was found once. This chain connects TRBV4-3 to TRBJ2-5; D not resolved. The length of the CDR3 is 16 residues. V lost 0 bases, J lost 2 bases, and 13 bases lay in between. CDR1 and CDR2 from the germline V gene are LGHNA and YSLEER. CDR3 DNA: TGCGCCAGCAGCCAAGATGCCACCACCGGGCAAGAGACCCAGTACTTC. Its translation: CASSQDATTGQETQYF.

V is TRBV30 and J is TRBJ1-5; D is perhaps TRBD1 (5 bases). Trimming stripped 0 bases from V and 9 bases from J, with 12 bases between. Germline CDR1 is GTSNPN and CDR2 is SVGIG (reference sequence). CDR3 size: 13 residues. CDR3: CAWSVQGRGPQHF. CDR3 DNA: TGTGCCTGGAGTGTCCAGGGCCGTGGGCCCCAGCATTTT.

V gene TRBV29-1 combines with J gene TRBJ1-2; D is perhaps TRBD1 (5 bases). V dropped 7 bases and J dropped 5 bases, with 11 bases sitting between them. The CDR3 is 11 amino acids. Germline V gene lookup returns CDR1 SQVTM and CDR2 ANQGSEA. CDR3 sequence (DNA): TGCAGCGGAGGGGATTTGTATGGCTACACCTTC. Its translation: CSGGDLYGYTF.

This clone appeared once. V and J are TRBV2 and TRBJ2-5; 9 nucleotides match TRBD1. The germline CDR1 and CDR2 sequences are SNHLY and FYNNEI. Trimming cost V 5 bases and J 4 bases; bases outside gene matches: 11. The CDR3 length is 16 residues. CDR3 residues: CASSPRDRVSRETQYF. The CDR3 DNA reads TGTGCCAGCAGTCCCCGGGACAGGGTATCGAGAGAGACCCAGTACTTC. Full variable domain (remainder filled in from reference TRBV2 and TRBJ2-5): EPEVTQTPSHQVTQMGQEVILRCVPISNHLYFYWYRQILGQKVEFLVSFYNNEISEKSEIFDDQFSVERPDGSNFTLKIRSTKLEDSAMYFCASSPRDRVSRETQYFGPGTRLLVL.

The chain carries TRBV5-8 and TRBJ2-7; 8 bases fit TRBD1. The V segment lost 4 bases and the J segment 2 bases; nucleotides outside the gene matches: 11. This CDR3 region has 16 residues. Germline CDR1 SGHTS, CDR2 YDEGEE. The CDR3 loop is CASSTDRDRQPYEQYF. Here the CDR3 DNA reads TGTGCCAGCAGCACAGACCGGGACAGGCAACCCTACGAGCAGTACTTC.

The DNA for the CDR3 is TGTGCCAGCTCCCCCAATCTCGGCGGGCTCGAGCAGTACTTC. Its translation is CASSPNLGGLEQYF. The rearrangement uses TRBV2 and TRBJ2-7; possibly TRBD2 for D (5 bases). With 8 bases removed from V and 6 bases from J, the gap between germline ends came to 20 bases. Germline-derived CDR1 and CDR2 are SNHLY and FYNNEI. The CDR3 has 14 residues.

This clone was observed a few times. This chain joins TRBV19 and TRBJ1-4; a possible D gene is TRBD1 (6 bases). V was shortened by 0 bases and J by 11 bases, with 13 bases between the two germline ends. The CDR3 is made up of 14 amino acids. Germline CDR1 and CDR2: LNHDA and SQIVND (reference sequence). The CDR3: CASSIDAGGGKLFF. DNA of the CDR3: TGTGCCAGTAGTATAGATGCCGGAGGGGGGAAACTGTTTTTT.

This clone was seen a single time. The V call is TRBV30, the J call TRBJ2-7; TRBD1 might be the D (6 bases). The V gene lost 5 bases and the J gene lost 4 bases, with 21 bases spanning the gap. The CDR3 has 15 amino acids. Germline-derived CDR1 and CDR2 are GTSNPN and SVGIG (reference sequence). The CDR3 DNA sequence: TGTGCCTGGGCCAAAGGGGGTGGAATACTGTACGAGCAGTACTTC. This sequence encodes CAWAKGGGILYEQYF.